This TCR beta chain derives from a study of blood T cell repertoires in COVID-19. Turning to the study itself: Sites across the United States, Italy and Spain contributed samples from acute and convalescent COVID-19. Sample material is recorded as cDNA or gDNA derived from T cells, B-cell-depleted T cells, or PBMCs.

CDR1 is MRHNA and CDR2 is SNTAGT in the germline V gene. J gave up 4 bases and V 6 bases, and 12 bases lay outside the gene matches. This CDR3 contains 16 residues. This clone was seen a single time. The data were produced by immunoSEQ multiplex PCR, yet TCRdb's version contains in-frame clones alone and is incomplete. Counted here are 150,000 or so clones, about 80% occurring once; the ten biggest clones make up around 10%. J is TRBJ2-5 and V is TRBV6-4; 9 bases map to TRBD1. Input material: peripheral blood. The clonotype originates from a woman aged 55-70 years with COVID-19, enrolled during active disease. Here the CDR3 DNA reads TGTGCCAGCAGCCCCACCCCGGGACAGGGCATAGAGACCCAGTACTTC. This sequence encodes CASSPTPGQGIETQYF.